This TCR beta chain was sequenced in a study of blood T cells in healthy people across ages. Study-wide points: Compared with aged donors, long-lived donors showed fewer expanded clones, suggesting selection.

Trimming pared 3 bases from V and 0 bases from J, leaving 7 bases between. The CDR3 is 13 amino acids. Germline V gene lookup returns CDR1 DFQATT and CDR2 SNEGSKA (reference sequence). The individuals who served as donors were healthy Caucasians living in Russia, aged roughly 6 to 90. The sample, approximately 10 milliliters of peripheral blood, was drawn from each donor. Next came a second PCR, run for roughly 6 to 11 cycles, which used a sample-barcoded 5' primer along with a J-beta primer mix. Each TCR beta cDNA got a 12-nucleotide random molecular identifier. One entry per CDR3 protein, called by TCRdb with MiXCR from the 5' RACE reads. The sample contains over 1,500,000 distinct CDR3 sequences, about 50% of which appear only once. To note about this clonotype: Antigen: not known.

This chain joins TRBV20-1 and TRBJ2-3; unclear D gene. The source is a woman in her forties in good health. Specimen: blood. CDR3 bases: TGCAGTGCTAGTGACGGGAGCACAGATACGCAGTATTTT. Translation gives CSASDGSTDTQYF.